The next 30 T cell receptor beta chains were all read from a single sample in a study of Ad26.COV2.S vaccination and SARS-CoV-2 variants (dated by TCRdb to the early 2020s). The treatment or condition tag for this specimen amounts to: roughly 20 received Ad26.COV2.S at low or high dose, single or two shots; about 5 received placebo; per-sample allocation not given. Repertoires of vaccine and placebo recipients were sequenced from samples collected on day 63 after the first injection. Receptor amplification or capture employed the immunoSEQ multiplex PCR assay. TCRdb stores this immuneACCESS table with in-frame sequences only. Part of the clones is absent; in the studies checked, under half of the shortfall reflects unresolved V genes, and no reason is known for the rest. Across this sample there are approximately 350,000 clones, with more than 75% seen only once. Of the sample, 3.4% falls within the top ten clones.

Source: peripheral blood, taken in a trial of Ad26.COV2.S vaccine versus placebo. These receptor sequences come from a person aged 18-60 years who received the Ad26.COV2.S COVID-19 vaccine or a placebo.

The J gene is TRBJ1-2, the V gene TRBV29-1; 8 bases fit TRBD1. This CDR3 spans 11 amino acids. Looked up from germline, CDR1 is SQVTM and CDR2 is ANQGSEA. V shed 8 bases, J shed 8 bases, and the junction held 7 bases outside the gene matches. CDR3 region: CSLGQDGGYTF. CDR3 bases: TGCAGCCTGGGACAGGACGGAGGCTACACCTTC. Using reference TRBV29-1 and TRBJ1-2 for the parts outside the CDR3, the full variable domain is SAVISQKPSRDICQRGTSLTIQCQVDSQVTMMFWYRQQPGQSLTLIATANQGSEATYESGFVIDKFPISRPNLTFSTLTVSNMSPEDSSIYLCSLGQDGGYTFGSGTRLTVV.

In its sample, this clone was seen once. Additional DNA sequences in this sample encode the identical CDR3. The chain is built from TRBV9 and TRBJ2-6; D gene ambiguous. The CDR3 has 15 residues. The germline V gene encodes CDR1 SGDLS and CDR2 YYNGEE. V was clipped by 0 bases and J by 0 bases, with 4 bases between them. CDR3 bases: TGTGCCAGCAGCGTAGGAAGCTCTGGGGCCAACGTCCTGACTTTC. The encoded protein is CASSVGSSGANVLTF. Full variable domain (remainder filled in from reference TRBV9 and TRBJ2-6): DSGVTQTPKHLITATGQRVTLRCSPRSGDLSVYWYQQSLDQGLQFLIQYYNGEERAKGNILERFSAQQFPDLHSELNLSSLELGDSALYFCASSVGSSGANVLTFGAGSRLTVL.

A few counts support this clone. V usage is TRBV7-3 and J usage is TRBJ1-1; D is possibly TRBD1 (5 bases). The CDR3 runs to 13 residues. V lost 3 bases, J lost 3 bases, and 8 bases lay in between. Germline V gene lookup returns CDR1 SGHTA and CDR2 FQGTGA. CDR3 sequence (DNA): TGTGCCAGCAGCTTTGGGGGGGACACTGAAGCTTTCTTT. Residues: CASSFGGDTEAFF.

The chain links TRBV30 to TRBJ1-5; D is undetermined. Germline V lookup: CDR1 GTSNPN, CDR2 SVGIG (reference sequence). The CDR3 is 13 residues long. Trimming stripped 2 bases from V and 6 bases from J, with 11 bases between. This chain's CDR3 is CAWSLREGQPQHF. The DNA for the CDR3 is TGTGCCTGGAGTCTAAGGGAAGGTCAGCCCCAGCATTTT.

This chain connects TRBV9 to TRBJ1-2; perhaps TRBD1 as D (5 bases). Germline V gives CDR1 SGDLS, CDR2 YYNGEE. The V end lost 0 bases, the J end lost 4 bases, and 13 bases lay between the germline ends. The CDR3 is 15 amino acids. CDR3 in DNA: TGTGCCAGCAGCGTAGAGGTGGGGCGCAGCTATGGCTACACCTTC. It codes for CASSVEVGRSYGYTF.

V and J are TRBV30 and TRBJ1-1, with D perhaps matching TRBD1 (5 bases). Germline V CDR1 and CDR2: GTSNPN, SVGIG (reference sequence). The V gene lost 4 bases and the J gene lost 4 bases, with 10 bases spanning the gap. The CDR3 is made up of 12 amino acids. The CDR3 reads CAWTGRPTEAFF. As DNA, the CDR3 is TGTGCCTGGACAGGGAGGCCCACTGAAGCTTTCTTT.

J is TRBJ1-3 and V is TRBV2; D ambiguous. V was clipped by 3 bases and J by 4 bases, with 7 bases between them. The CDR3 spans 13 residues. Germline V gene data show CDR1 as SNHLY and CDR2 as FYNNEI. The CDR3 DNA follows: TGTGCCAGCAGTGAGGGCTCAGGAAACACCATATATTTT. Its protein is CASSEGSGNTIYF.

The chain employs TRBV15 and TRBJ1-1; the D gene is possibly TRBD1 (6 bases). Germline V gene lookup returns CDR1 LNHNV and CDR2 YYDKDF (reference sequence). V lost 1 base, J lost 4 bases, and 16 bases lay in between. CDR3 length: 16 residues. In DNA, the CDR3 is TGTGCCACCAGCAGAGGTGGGGGTCGGGGGGCCACTGAAGCTTTCTTT. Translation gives CATSRGGGRGATEAFF.

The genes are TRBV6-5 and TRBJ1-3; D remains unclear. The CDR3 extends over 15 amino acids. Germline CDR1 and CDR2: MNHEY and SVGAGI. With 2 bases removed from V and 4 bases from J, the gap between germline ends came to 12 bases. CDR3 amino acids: CASSYGPARGNTIYF. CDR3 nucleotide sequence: TGTGCCAGCAGTTACGGGCCGGCCCGCGGAAACACCATATATTTT.

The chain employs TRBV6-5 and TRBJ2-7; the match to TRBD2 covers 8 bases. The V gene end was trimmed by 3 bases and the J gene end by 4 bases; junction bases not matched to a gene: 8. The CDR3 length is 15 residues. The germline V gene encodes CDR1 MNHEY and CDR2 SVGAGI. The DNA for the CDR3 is TGTGCCAGCAGTTATTCCGTGCGGGGGGATTACGAGCAGTACTTC. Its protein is CASSYSVRGDYEQYF.

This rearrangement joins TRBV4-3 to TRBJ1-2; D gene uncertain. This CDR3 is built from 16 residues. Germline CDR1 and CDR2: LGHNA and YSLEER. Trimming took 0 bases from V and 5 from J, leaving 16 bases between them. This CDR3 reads CASSQEETRTLYGYTF. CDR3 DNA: TGCGCCAGCAGCCAAGAAGAGACAAGGACCCTTTATGGCTACACCTTC.

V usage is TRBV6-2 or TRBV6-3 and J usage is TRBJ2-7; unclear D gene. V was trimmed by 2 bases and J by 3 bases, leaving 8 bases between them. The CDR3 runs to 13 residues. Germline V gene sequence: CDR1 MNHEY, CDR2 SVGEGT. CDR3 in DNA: TGTGCCAGCAGTTACCCGACGGGCTACGAGCAGTACTTC. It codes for CASSYPTGYEQYF.

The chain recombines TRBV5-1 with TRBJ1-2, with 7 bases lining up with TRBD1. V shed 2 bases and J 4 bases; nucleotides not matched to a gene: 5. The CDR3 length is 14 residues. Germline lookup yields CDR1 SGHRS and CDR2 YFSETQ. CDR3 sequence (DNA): TGCGCCAGCAGCTTAACCGGGACAGCCTATGGCTACACCTTC. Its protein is CASSLTGTAYGYTF.

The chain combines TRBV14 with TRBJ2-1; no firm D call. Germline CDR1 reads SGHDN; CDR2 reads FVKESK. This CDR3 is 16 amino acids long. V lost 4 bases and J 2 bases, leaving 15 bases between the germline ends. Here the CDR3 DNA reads TGTGCCAGCAGCCTAGATAGGCCTTCCCCCTACAATGAGCAGTTCTTC. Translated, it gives CASSLDRPSPYNEQFF.

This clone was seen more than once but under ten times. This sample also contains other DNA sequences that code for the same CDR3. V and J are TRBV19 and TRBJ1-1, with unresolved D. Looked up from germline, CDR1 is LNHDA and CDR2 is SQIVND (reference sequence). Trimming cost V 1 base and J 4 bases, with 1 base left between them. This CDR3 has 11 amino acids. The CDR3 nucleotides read TGTGCCAGTAGTATAGTCACTGAAGCTTTCTTT. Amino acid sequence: CASSIVTEAFF. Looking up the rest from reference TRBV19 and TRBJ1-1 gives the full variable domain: DGGITQSPKYLFRKEGQNVTLSCEQNLNHDAMYWYRQDPGQGLRLIYYSQIVNDFQKGDIAEGYSVSREKKESFPLTVTSAQKNPTAFYLCASSIVTEAFFGQGTRLTVV.

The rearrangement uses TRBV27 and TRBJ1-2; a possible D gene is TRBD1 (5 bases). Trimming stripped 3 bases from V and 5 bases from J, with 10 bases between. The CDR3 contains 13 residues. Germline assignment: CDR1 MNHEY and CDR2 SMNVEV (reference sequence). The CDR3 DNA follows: TGTGCCAGCAGTTTTTCAGGGAAGTATGGCTACACCTTC. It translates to CASSFSGKYGYTF.

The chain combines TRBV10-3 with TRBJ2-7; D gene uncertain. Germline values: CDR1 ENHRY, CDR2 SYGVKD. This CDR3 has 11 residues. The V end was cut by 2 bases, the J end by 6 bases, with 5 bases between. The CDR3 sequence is CAISETGEQYF. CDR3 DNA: TGTGCCATCAGTGAGACTGGCGAGCAGTACTTC.

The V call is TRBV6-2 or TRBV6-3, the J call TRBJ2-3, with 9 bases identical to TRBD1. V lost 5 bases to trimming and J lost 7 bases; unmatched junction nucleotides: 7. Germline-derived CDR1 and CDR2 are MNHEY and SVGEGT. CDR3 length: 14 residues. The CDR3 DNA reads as TGTGCCAGCAGTGCTACAGGGGGCGTGAATACGCAGTATTTT. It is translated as CASSATGGVNTQYF.

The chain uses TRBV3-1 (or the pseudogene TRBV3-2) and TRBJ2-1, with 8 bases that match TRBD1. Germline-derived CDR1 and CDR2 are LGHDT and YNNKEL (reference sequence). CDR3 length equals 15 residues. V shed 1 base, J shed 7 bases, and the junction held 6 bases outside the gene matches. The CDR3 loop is CASSQGQGLLNEQFF. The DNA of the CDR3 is TGTGCCAGCAGCCAAGGACAGGGGCTTCTGAATGAGCAGTTCTTC.

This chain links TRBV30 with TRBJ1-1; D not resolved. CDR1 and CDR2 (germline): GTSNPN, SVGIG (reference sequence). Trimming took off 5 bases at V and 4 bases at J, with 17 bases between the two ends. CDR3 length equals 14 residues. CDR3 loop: CAWDGRVWSTEAFF. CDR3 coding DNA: TGTGCCTGGGACGGGCGAGTCTGGAGCACTGAAGCTTTCTTT.

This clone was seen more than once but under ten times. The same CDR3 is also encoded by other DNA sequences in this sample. CDR3 amino acids: CASSQTGNTEAFF. CDR3 DNA sequence: TGCGCCAGCAGCCAAACAGGGAACACTGAAGCTTTCTTT. The chain links TRBV4-1 to TRBJ1-1; maybe TRBD1 (5 bases). The CDR3 extends over 13 amino acids. V was shortened by 2 bases and J by 1 base, with 5 bases between the two germline ends. Germline V gives CDR1 MGHRA, CDR2 YSYEKL.

CDR3 region: CASSSGLVTYNEQFF. CDR3 DNA sequence: TGTGCCAGCAGCTCCGGACTAGTAACATACAATGAGCAGTTCTTC. The chain uses TRBV11-1 and TRBJ2-1; the match to TRBD2 covers 7 bases. CDR1 and CDR2 (germline): SGHAT, FQDESV (reference sequence). V was clipped by 4 bases and J by 4 bases; unmatched bases: 7. The CDR3 extends over 15 amino acids.

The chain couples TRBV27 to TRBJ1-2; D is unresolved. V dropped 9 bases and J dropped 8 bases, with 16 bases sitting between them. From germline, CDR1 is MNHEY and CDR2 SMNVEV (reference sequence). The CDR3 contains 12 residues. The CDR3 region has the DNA TGTGCCAGTTCTGAACTGGGAGACGGCTACACCTTC. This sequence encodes CASSELGDGYTF.

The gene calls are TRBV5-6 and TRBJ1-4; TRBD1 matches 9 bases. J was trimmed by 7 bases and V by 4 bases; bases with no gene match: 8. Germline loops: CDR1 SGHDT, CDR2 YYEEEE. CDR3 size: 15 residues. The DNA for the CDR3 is TGTGCCAGCAGCGACGGGACAGGGATTGCTGAAAAACTGTTTTTT. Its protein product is CASSDGTGIAEKLFF.

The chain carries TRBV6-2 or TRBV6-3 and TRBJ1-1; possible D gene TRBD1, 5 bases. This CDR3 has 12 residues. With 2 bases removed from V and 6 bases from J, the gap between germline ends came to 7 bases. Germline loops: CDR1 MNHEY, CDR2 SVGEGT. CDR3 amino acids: CASSYIRAEAFF. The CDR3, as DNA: TGTGCCAGCAGTTACATCAGGGCTGAAGCTTTCTTT.

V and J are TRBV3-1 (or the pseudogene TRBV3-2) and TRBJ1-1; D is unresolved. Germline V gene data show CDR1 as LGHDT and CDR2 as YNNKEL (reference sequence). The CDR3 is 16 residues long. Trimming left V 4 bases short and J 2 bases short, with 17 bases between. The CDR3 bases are TGTGCCAGCAGCCGGAGAATAACAGTCGGCAACACTGAAGCTTTCTTT. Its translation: CASSRRITVGNTEAFF.

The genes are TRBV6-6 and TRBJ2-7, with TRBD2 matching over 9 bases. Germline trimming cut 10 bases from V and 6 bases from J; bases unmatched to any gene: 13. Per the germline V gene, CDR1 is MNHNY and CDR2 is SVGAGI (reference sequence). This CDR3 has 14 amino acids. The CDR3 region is CATRTSVLSGEQYF. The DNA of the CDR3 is TGTGCCACCAGGACTAGCGTTTTATCGGGCGAGCAGTACTTC.

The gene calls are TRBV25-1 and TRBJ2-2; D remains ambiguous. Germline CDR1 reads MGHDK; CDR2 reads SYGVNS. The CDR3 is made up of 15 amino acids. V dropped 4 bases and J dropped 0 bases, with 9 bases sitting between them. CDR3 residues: CASSAFGSNTGELFF. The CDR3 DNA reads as TGTGCCAGCAGTGCTTTCGGGTCGAACACCGGGGAGCTGTTTTTT. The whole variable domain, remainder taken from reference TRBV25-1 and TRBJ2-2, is EADIYQTPRYLVIGTGKKITLECSQTMGHDKMYWYQQDPGMELHLIHYSYGVNSTEKGDLSSESTVSRIRTEHFPLTLESARPSHTSQYLCASSAFGSNTGELFFGEGSRLTVL.

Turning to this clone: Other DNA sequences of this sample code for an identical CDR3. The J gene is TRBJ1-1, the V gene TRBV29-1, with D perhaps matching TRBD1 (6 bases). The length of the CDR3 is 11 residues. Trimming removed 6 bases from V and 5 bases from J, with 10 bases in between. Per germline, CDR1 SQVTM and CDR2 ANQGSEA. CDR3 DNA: TGCAGCGTCGCAGGGGTAACTGAAGCTTTCTTT. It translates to CSVAGVTEAFF.

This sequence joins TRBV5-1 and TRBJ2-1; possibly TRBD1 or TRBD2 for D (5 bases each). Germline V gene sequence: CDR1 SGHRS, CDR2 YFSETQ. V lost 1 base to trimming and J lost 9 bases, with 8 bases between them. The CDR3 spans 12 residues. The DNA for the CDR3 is TGCGCCAGCAGCTTGTCGGGGACTGAGCAGTTCTTC. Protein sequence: CASSLSGTEQFF.